The rows below give T cell receptor beta chains drawn from one sample of a study of blood T cell repertoires in COVID-19. Assay used: immunoSEQ multiplex PCR; TCRdb lists only in-frame clones, some missing. The table shows just over 65,000 clones, with roughly 86% occurring only once. Sequencing was carried out using peripheral blood. These receptors all stem from a man aged 55 to 70 with acute or convalescent COVID-19. Each CDR3 is given with its conserved first and last residue. A D gene is named only where the DNA matches it firmly. Clone sizes are given selectively: once, few, many, or a class where the clone is expanded.

v_gene	abundance	d_gene	j_gene	CDR3aa	CDR3nt
TRBV19	NA	TRBD1	TRBJ1-2	CASSPAGQVSGGYTF	TGTGCCAGTAGTCCTGCCGGACAGGTCTCGGGTGGCTACACCTTC
TRBV15	NA	NA	TRBJ1-1	CATSRDQYTEAFF	TGTGCCACCAGCAGAGATCAGTACACTGAAGCTTTCTTT
TRBV19	NA	NA	TRBJ1-5	CASSYSTVNNQPQHF	TGTGCCAGTAGTTATTCGACTGTAAACAATCAGCCCCAGCATTTT
TRBV18	NA	NA	TRBJ1-6	CASSPDIIGYSPLHF	TGTGCCAGCTCACCGGACATTATAGGATATTCACCCCTCCACTTT
TRBV5-5	NA	NA	TRBJ1-2	CASSSGGFGENYGYTF	TGTGCCAGCAGCTCAGGAGGTTTCGGCGAGAACTATGGCTACACCTTC
TRBV27	NA	NA	TRBJ2-2	CASSATGFGELFF	TGTGCCAGCAGTGCCACAGGGTTCGGGGAGCTGTTTTTT
TRBV4-1	NA	TRBD1	TRBJ2-7	CASSRDRAYEQYF	TGCGCCAGCAGCCGGGACAGGGCATACGAGCAGTACTTC
TRBV7-6	NA	NA	TRBJ2-7	CASSSTPSGTREQYF	TGTGCCAGCAGCTCCACCCCCAGTGGGACTCGAGAGCAGTACTTC
TRBV5-6	NA	TRBD1	TRBJ1-2	CASSLQGAGYGYTF	TGTGCCAGCAGCCTCCAGGGGGCTGGCTATGGCTACACCTTC
TRBV7-2	NA	NA	TRBJ1-2	CASSLGGFFNYGYTF	TGTGCCAGCAGCTTAGGAGGATTCTTTAACTATGGCTACACCTTC
TRBV29-1	NA	NA	TRBJ1-6	CSVQGEGDSPLHF	TGCAGCGTCCAGGGTGAGGGGGACTCACCCCTCCACTTT
TRBV11-2	NA	NA	TRBJ2-3	CASSLGLGGYTDTQYF	TGTGCCAGCAGCTTAGGCCTCGGGGGATACACAGATACGCAGTATTTT
TRBV18	NA	NA	TRBJ1-1	CASSPWQGTEAFF	TGTGCCAGCTCACCATGGCAGGGGACTGAAGCTTTCTTT
TRBV7-9	few	NA	TRBJ1-2	CASSLAPSGGYGYTF	TGTGCCAGCAGCTTAGCCCCCAGTGGTGGCTATGGCTACACCTTC
TRBV5-1	NA	NA	TRBJ1-3	CASNTSQYRPGNTIYF	TGCGCCAGCAACACATCGCAGTACAGACCTGGAAACACCATATATTTT
TRBV2	NA	NA	TRBJ1-4	CASSAGRVDEKLFF	TGTGCCAGCAGTGCAGGGAGGGTTGATGAAAAACTGTTTTTT
TRBV19	NA	NA	TRBJ1-5	CASSSGREADSNQPQHF	TGTGCCAGTAGTTCGGGCAGGGAGGCGGATAGCAATCAGCCCCAGCATTTT
TRBV5-1	NA	TRBD1	TRBJ1-3	CASRQGTSGNTIYF	TGCGCCAGCCGACAGGGTACCTCTGGAAACACCATATATTTT
TRBV7-8	few	NA	TRBJ2-3	CASSLANSWRTDTQYF	TGTGCCAGCAGCTTAGCGAACAGTTGGAGGACAGATACGCAGTATTTT
TRBV10-3	NA	TRBD2	TRBJ2-5	CATHKTIAGGTSETQYF	TGTGCCACCCACAAAACGATAGCGGGGGGTACGAGCGAGACCCAGTACTTC
TRBV6-5	NA	NA	TRBJ1-6	CASSRQQDESPLHF	TGTGCCAGCAGTAGGCAACAGGACGAGTCACCCCTCCACTTT
TRBV7-7	NA	NA	TRBJ2-5	CASSLTGQQETQYF	TGTGCTAGCAGCTTAACAGGCCAGCAAGAGACCCAGTACTTC
TRBV7-3	NA	TRBD1	TRBJ2-7	CASSSDRGYEQYF	TGTGCCAGCAGCAGCGACAGGGGCTACGAGCAGTACTTC
TRBV6-5	NA	NA	TRBJ1-4	CASSYSGSFNEKLFF	TGTGCCAGCAGTTATTCAGGGTCGTTTAATGAAAAACTGTTTTTT
TRBV11-2	NA	NA	TRBJ2-1	CASSSRGLLIEQFF	TGTGCCAGCAGCTCCCGAGGCCTGCTAATTGAGCAGTTCTTC
TRBV6-5	NA	TRBD1	TRBJ2-5	CASSYFATGYFGTQYF	TGTGCCAGCAGTTACTTCGCGACAGGGTATTTTGGGACCCAGTACTTC
TRBV7-9	few	NA	TRBJ1-1	CASSLARMVGTEAFF	TGTGCCAGCAGCTTAGCGCGGATGGTTGGCACTGAAGCTTTCTTT
TRBV7-9	few	TRBD1	TRBJ1-6	CASSPTMGQGVQPLHF	TGTGCCAGCAGCCCTACCATGGGACAGGGGGTTCAGCCCCTCCACTTT
TRBV7-9	NA	TRBD1	TRBJ1-1	CASSSRGFEAFF	TGTGCCAGCAGCTCCAGGGGGTTTGAAGCTTTCTTT
TRBV20-1	NA	NA	TRBJ1-4	CSALNEKLFF	TGCAGTGCTCTTAATGAAAAACTGTTTTTT